This T cell receptor (beta chain) was documented in a study of human T cells and chemical hapten exposure. This clonotype was seen only a few times. As for time point: pre-sensitization, week 0. Specified treatment: therapeutic diphenylcyclopropenone sensitization with weekly scalp DPC. TCRdb re-derived calls from the RACE reads in MiXCR, one entry per CDR3 protein. In the table there are around 95,000 distinct CDR3 sequences, 9.5% to 14% of which are singletons. The TCR sequence derives from a woman aged 55-69 years with alopecia areata. Some clones in this sample may be carry-over from other donors' samples. Sequences were derived from whole blood, sampled in connection with sensitization to the hapten diphenylcyclopropenone (DPC).

The CDR3 sequence is CASSTGFGYTF. Here the CDR3 DNA reads TGTGCCAGTAGCACAGGGTTCGGCTACACCTTC. The J gene is TRBJ1-2, the V gene TRBV11-2, with D possibly TRBD1 on 6 matching bases. Germline V gene sequence: CDR1 SGHAT, CDR2 FQNNGV. The V end lost 9 bases, the J end lost 8 bases, and 13 bases lay between the germline ends. The CDR3 consists of 11 residues.